A selection of T cell receptor beta chains follows, all from one sample in a study of human T cells and chemical hapten exposure. From the 5' RACE reads, TCRdb called clonotypes with MiXCR, one entry per CDR3 protein. The data show 110,000 or so distinct CDR3 sequences, around 20% seen once. These receptors were taken from a human donor in good health. The conserved cysteine and the conserved F or W are not part of the CDR3 here.

V: TRBV27
J: TRBJ2-7
CDR3: ASSLEGRLAPMEEQY

V: TRBV28
J: TRBJ1-2
CDR3: ASSQGVDYGYT

V: TRBV6-6
J: TRBJ1-3
CDR3: ASSHRDRVPKD

V: TRBV7-2
J: TRBJ2-7
CDR3: ASSSRVSYEQY

V: TRBV30
J: TRBJ1-5
CDR3: AWSEGRWSNQPQH

V: TRBV29-1
J: TRBJ2-3
CDR3: SFTRSASPLTDTQY

V: TRBV7-9
J: TRBJ1-1
CDR3: ASSLGDRDGFSGGMNTEAF

V: TRBV27
J: TRBJ1-1
CDR3: ASSLYGGDVTEAF

V: TRBV5-1
J: TRBJ2-1
CDR3: ASSGGQGRF

V: TRBV5-1
J: TRBJ1-4
CDR3: ASSLAQVKVPNEKLF

V: TRBV28
J: TRBJ2-7
CDR3: ASSLGLDRTTLLY

V: TRBV5-1
J: TRBJ2-3
CDR3: ASSLENGYTDTQY

V: TRBV7-9
J: TRBJ2-4
CDR3: ASSWTGGKNIQY

V: TRBV5-1
J: TRBJ2-1
CDR3: ASSLGVYNEQF

V: TRBV20-1
J: TRBJ1-1
CDR3: SASRHRDREAF

V: TRBV18
J: TRBJ2-3
CDR3: ASSLTTGDWDTQY

V: TRBV6-6
J: TRBJ2-7
CDR3: ASTTSGSSYEQY

V: TRBV10-3
J: TRBJ1-2
CDR3: AISESAGSGYT

V: TRBV6-5
J: TRBJ1-3
CDR3: ASSYLNTIY

V: TRBV7-9
J: TRBJ2-7
CDR3: ASSLADSRIGVKN

V: TRBV12-5
J: TRBJ1-2
CDR3: ASGLVPGQGFAYGYT

V: TRBV6-6
J: TRBJ2-3
CDR3: ASSRPVAGGADTQY

V: TRBV27
J: TRBJ1-1
CDR3: ASSLTGGRSTEAF

V: TRBV7-6
J: TRBJ1-1
CDR3: ASSLRVETEAF

V: TRBV12-3/TRBV12-4
J: TRBJ2-7
CDR3: ASSFRRGYEQY

V: TRBV5-1
J: TRBJ2-3
CDR3: ASSPTGTSGFTDTQY

V: TRBV12-3/TRBV12-4
J: TRBJ2-5
CDR3: ASSPRTSGIETQY

V: TRBV12-3/TRBV12-4
J: TRBJ2-3
CDR3: ASSQRHQLGDTQY

V: TRBV15
J: TRBJ1-6
CDR3: ATSRDREFGSPLH

V: TRBV5-5
J: TRBJ2-1
CDR3: ASSLAAGGFYNEQF

V: TRBV27
J: TRBJ2-7
CDR3: ASSPGLGYEQY

V: TRBV27
J: TRBJ1-5
CDR3: ASSLTGGGQPQH

V: TRBV9
J: TRBJ2-1
CDR3: ASSVAESSYNEQF

V: TRBV15
J: TRBJ2-1
CDR3: ATSRDGRALGNEQF

V: TRBV20-1
J: TRBJ2-1
CDR3: SARESGQGRYNEQF